Listed below are T cell receptor beta chains from one sample, sequenced in a study of CXCR3-negative and CXCR3-positive naive CD8 T cells. TCRdb reprocessed the 5' RACE reads and reports one entry per CDR3 protein, with no DNA. This sample's clone table lists over 100,000 distinct CDR3 sequences. The material sequenced was naive CXCR3- CD8+ T cells from blood. All receptors come from a human donor in good health. Some clones in this sample may be carry-over from other donors' samples. Both conserved end residues are part of each CDR3.

V: TRBV6-5
J: TRBJ2-4
CDR3: CASSDRRQTNIQYF

V: TRBV11-2
J: TRBJ2-5
CDR3: CASSFPLGYGETQYF

V: TRBV4-1
J: TRBJ1-3
CDR3: CASSQVYFDTIYF

V: TRBV4-2
J: TRBJ2-7
CDR3: CASSQGQVTYEQYF

V: TRBV12-3/TRBV12-4
J: TRBJ1-1
CDR3: CASSSTQGAGTEAFF

V: TRBV29-1
J: TRBJ2-7
CDR3: CSVESEPGRDYEQYF

V: TRBV29-1
J: TRBJ1-4
CDR3: CSVESGIGEKLFF

V: TRBV29-1
J: TRBJ2-7
CDR3: CSVEDGQGSNEQYF

V: TRBV7-8
J: TRBJ2-3
CDR3: CASSPLAGYTDTQYF

V: TRBV5-1
J: TRBJ2-1
CDR3: CASSLGTGIIGNEQFF

V: TRBV29-1
J: TRBJ2-7
CDR3: CSVATAGDESYEQYF

V: TRBV4-3
J: TRBJ1-5
CDR3: CASSQDSGSNQPQHF

V: TRBV6-5
J: TRBJ2-1
CDR3: CASSSKGVEQFF

V: TRBV4-1
J: TRBJ2-3
CDR3: CASSQGLRAGTDTQYF

V: TRBV6-4
J: TRBJ2-3
CDR3: CASSGSGGAADTQYF

V: TRBV7-9
J: TRBJ2-1
CDR3: CASSPIQATSVYF

V: TRBV12-3/TRBV12-4
J: TRBJ1-2
CDR3: CASSLVFAPGRGGYTF

V: TRBV29-1
J: TRBJ2-7
CDR3: CSVLGTGNYEQYF

V: TRBV4-1
J: TRBJ1-1
CDR3: CASRQGGLNTEAFF

V: TRBV15
J: TRBJ2-5
CDR3: CATSRPGETQYF

V: TRBV29-1
J: TRBJ2-7
CDR3: CSVEETRPTYEQYF

V: TRBV6-5
J: TRBJ2-1
CDR3: CASSYFAGGSNEQFF

V: TRBV29-1
J: TRBJ2-7
CDR3: CSVAGTSGSLYEQYF

V: TRBV19
J: TRBJ2-7
CDR3: CASRPLQGSSYEQYF

V: TRBV20-1
J: TRBJ2-7
CDR3: CSAIQNRGPSYEQYF

V: TRBV28
J: TRBJ2-7
CDR3: CASSLSSGGSEQYF

V: TRBV2
J: TRBJ2-1
CDR3: CAIPRPDEQFF

V: TRBV5-1
J: TRBJ2-1
CDR3: CASSFIRDNEQFF

V: TRBV27
J: TRBJ2-7
CDR3: CASSLSVGGTYEQYF

V: TRBV6-5
J: TRBJ2-2
CDR3: CASSYGSPSSGELFF

V: TRBV24-1
J: TRBJ2-1
CDR3: CATSDLGGSSYNEQFF

V: TRBV10-3
J: TRBJ2-3
CDR3: CAISEGIDTQYF

V: TRBV25-1
J: TRBJ2-1
CDR3: CASSETGGAYEQFF

V: TRBV6-6
J: TRBJ2-5
CDR3: CASSQMGLGLAGQETQYF

V: TRBV28
J: TRBJ2-7
CDR3: CASSGTSGGDYEQYF

V: TRBV10-2
J: TRBJ1-1
CDR3: CASSEARLPNTEAFF

V: TRBV6-4
J: TRBJ1-1
CDR3: CASSDSIRYTEAFF

V: TRBV20-1
J: TRBJ2-7
CDR3: CSAKAPWGTYEQYF

V: TRBV20-1
J: TRBJ2-2
CDR3: CSALVQAGRNTGELFF

V: TRBV28
J: TRBJ2-7
CDR3: CASSLQVGSYEQYF